The rows below give T cell receptor beta chains drawn from one sample of a study of T cells in localized non-small cell lung cancer. The protocol was immunoSEQ multiplex PCR, while the TCRdb copy is restricted to in-frame clones and leaves out a portion. The sample lists thousands of clones; about 35% were seen once. The sequencing used lung tumor tissue, collected before any cancer treatment. These receptor sequences come from a female donor older than 55 with stage I lung adenocarcinoma. The conserved cysteine and the conserved F or W are not part of the CDR3 here. A D gene is named only where the DNA matches it firmly. Where a row states a size, it is once, few, many or the class of an expanded clone; other rows omit it.

>TRBD1|TRBJ1-1|TRBV6-8|-
ASSMTGADTEAF
>-|TRBJ1-2|TRBV28|-
ASSPNRDGYT
>TRBD1|TRBJ2-4|TRBV9|-
ASSPGTGSGKNIQY
>TRBD1|TRBJ1-1|TRBV6-8|medium-sized
ASSPRGSSMNTEAF
>-|TRBJ1-1|TRBV11-3|few
ASSRASRERTEAF
>TRBD1|TRBJ2-1|TRBV11-3|-
ASSSDRISSYNEQF
>-|TRBJ2-6|TRBV7-7|-
ASSTSGPSGANVLT
>TRBD1|TRBJ2-7|TRBV11-3|few
ASSFTGGAYEQY
>-|TRBJ2-1|TRBV19|-
ASSIDRGFYSEQF
>-|TRBJ1-2|TRBV29-1|-
SVGGLGDYGYT
>-|TRBJ1-1|TRBV11-3|medium-sized
ASSYFNSGTEAF
>TRBD1|TRBJ1-2|TRBV19|once
ASEFRDSPYGYT
>-|TRBJ1-1|TRBV19|-
ASSIFQNTEAF
>-|TRBJ2-1|TRBV9|few
ASSVRGFGYNEQF
>TRBD2|TRBJ2-7|TRBV11-3|few
ASSPASGGPEQY
>TRBD1|TRBJ2-5|TRBV25-1|large
ASSERGHQETQY
>TRBD2|TRBJ2-7|TRBV6-8|-
ASSDPPAGDYEQY
>-|TRBJ1-4|TRBV11-3|few
ASSLGTLTNEKLF
>-|TRBJ2-7|TRBV6-8|-
ASSYSLSYEQY
>TRBD2|TRBJ2-1|TRBV19|few
ASKSGGTHNEQF
>TRBD1|TRBJ1-4|TRBV6-8|-
ASSRTGINEKLF
>-|TRBJ1-2|TRBV14|-
ASSPSTGKGFYGYT
>-|TRBJ1-1|TRBV6-8|medium-sized
ATKTPRNPEAF
>TRBD1|TRBJ1-1|TRBV11-3|few
ASSLTGASTEAF
>-|TRBJ1-1|TRBV23-1|-
ASSLEVNTEAF
>TRBD1|TRBJ2-1|TRBV7-7|few
ASSPGGGTGWDEQF
>-|TRBJ1-1|TRBV18|medium-sized
ASSPQRQDTEAF
>-|TRBJ2-7|TRBV6-8|few
ASSYVGYEQY
>TRBD1|TRBJ1-4|TRBV19|few
ASSSPSQGASNEKLF
>-|TRBJ2-3|TRBV18|-
ASSPPVADTQY
>-|TRBJ2-2|TRBV6-8|-
AISRGGSSNTGELF
>-|TRBJ1-3|TRBV14|-
ASSRWTEGNTIY
>-|TRBJ1-2|TRBV28|-
ASTWGSEGYGYT
>-|TRBJ1-6|TRBV7-1|medium-sized
ASSSRRDSPLH
>-|TRBJ2-5|TRBV15|-
ATSRVSNQETQY
>-|TRBJ2-7|TRBV11-3|many
ASSLLGDSSYEQY
>-|TRBJ1-5|TRBV6-8|few
ASSASDSNQPQH
>-|TRBJ2-7|TRBV7-1|few
ASSLDPGASYEQY
>-|TRBJ1-1|TRBV6-8|medium-sized
ASSYSKNGVADTEAF
>-|TRBJ2-3|TRBV6-8|few
AISSSGTGTDTQY
>-|TRBJ1-4|TRBV9|-
ASSAASGQKLF
>-|TRBJ2-2|TRBV6-8|-
ASSSTSPGGQGTGELF
>TRBD1|TRBJ1-1|TRBV6-8|-
ASNDRDRGPAEAF
>-|TRBJ2-1|TRBV15|few
ATDRGGLAESGEQF
>-|TRBJ2-1|TRBV2|-
ASRASRGRIDNEQF
>TRBD1|TRBJ1-1|TRBV11-3|-
ASSSSGGVDTEAF
>-|TRBJ1-1|TRBV6-8|-
ASSFRPGRLNTEAF
>-|TRBJ1-2|TRBV6-8|-
ASSYSGSSGYT
>TRBD1|TRBJ2-6|TRBV6-8|-
ASSYSKGQGTPLSGANVLT
>-|TRBJ1-1|TRBV6-8|few
AISPGRDNTEAF
>-|TRBJ1-5|TRBV9|-
ASSEGSHQPQH
>-|TRBJ1-2|TRBV30|-
AWSGEGLNPYGYT
>-|TRBJ1-1|TRBV19|-
ASTPGRYTEAF